The 32 T cell receptor beta chains in this list originate from one sample, sequenced in a study of T cell responses to AZD1222 COVID-19 vaccine. Some clones are missing from TCRdb's copy, which holds only in-frame ones; the method was immunoSEQ multiplex PCR. The sample contains about 150,000 clones, 90% of which appear only once. Sequencing was performed on peripheral blood, taken on day 0 of AZD1222 vaccination. The receptors come from an adult in good health.

CDR3 DNA: TGCAGCGTCAACACCGGGACAGGGGGCTACGAGCAGTACTTC. Translating it yields CSVNTGTGGYEQYF. The rearrangement links TRBV29-1 to TRBJ2-7; the match to TRBD1 covers 11 bases. V trimming: 6 bases; J trimming: 3 bases; junction bases outside the gene matches: 7. This CDR3 is 14 amino acids long. Germline V gene sequence: CDR1 SQVTM, CDR2 ANQGSEA.

J is TRBJ1-1 and V is TRBV5-4, with 8 nucleotides matching TRBD1. Losses at the gene ends were 1 base for V and 8 bases for J; bases not matched to a gene: 7. CDR3 length: 14 residues. Germline lookup yields CDR1 SGHNT and CDR2 YYREEE (reference sequence). CDR3 in amino acids: CASSLTGGGSEAFF. CDR3 DNA: TGTGCCAGCAGCTTGACAGGGGGGGGATCAGAAGCTTTCTTT. Full variable domain (outside the CDR3, taken from reference TRBV5-4 and TRBJ1-1): ETGVTQSPTHLIKTRGQQVTLRCSSQSGHNTVSWYQQALGQGPQFIFQYYREEENGRGNFPPRFSGLQFPNYSSELNVNALELDDSALYLCASSLTGGGSEAFFGQGTRLTVV.

Concerning this clone itself: The same CDR3 also results from other DNA sequences found in this sample. The rearrangement links TRBV6-2 or TRBV6-3 to TRBJ2-1; D is uncertain. Between the trimmed V and J ends, which lost 3 bases and 0 bases, there was a span of 3 bases. CDR3 length equals 13 residues. Germline-derived CDR1 and CDR2 are MNHEY and SVGEGT. CDR3 in amino acids: CASSYSSYNEQFF. Here the CDR3 DNA reads TGTGCCAGCAGTTATAGCTCCTACAATGAGCAGTTCTTC.

V gene TRBV7-2 combines with J gene TRBJ2-3; 8 bases fit TRBD2. The trim removed 5 bases at V and 0 bases at J, leaving 4 bases unmatched. From germline, CDR1 is SGHTA and CDR2 FQGNSA. There are 15 residues in the CDR3. For the CDR3, the DNA is TGTGCCAGCAGCACGACTAGCGCTAGCACAGATACGCAGTATTTT. Its translation: CASSTTSASTDTQYF.

The chain couples TRBV11-2 to TRBJ2-7; D call uncertain. The CDR3 totals 15 residues. Germline-derived CDR1 and CDR2 are SGHAT and FQNNGV. The V and J ends lost 7 bases and 3 bases respectively, with 19 bases between them. CDR3: CASTQSLGPNYEQYF. CDR3 sequence (DNA): TGTGCCAGCACCCAAAGCCTCGGACCAAACTACGAGCAGTACTTC. Together with reference TRBV11-2 and TRBJ2-7, the CDR3 gives the full variable domain: EAGVAQSPRYKIIEKRQSVAFWCNPISGHATLYWYQQILGQGPKLLIQFQNNGVVDDSQLPKDRFSAERLKGVDSTLKIQPAKLEDSAVYLCASTQSLGPNYEQYFGPGTRLTVT.

The chain has TRBV5-6 and TRBJ1-5; perhaps TRBD1 as D (6 bases). CDR1 is SGHDT, CDR2 YYEEEE, per germline. V lost 4 bases to trimming and J lost 5 bases, with 19 bases between them. This CDR3 is 16 amino acids long. The CDR3 bases are TGTGCCAGCAGCGCGGGGGCCAGGTGGGGCGATCAGCCCCAGCATTTT. This encodes CASSAGARWGDQPQHF. Combining the CDR3 with reference TRBV5-6 and TRBJ1-5 gives the whole variable domain DAGVTQSPTHLIKTRGQQVTLRCSPKSGHDTVSWYQQALGQGPQFIFQYYEEEERQRGNFPDRFSGHQFPNYSSELNVNALLLGDSALYLCASSAGARWGDQPQHFGDGTRLSIL.

In this sample, this clone turned up a few times. V and J are TRBV5-5 and TRBJ1-4, with TRBD1 matching over 10 bases. This CDR3 contains 16 residues. The germline CDR1 and CDR2 sequences are SGHKS and YYEKEE (reference sequence). The junction had 13 bases not matched to a gene; V was cut back by 6 bases and J by 8 bases. The CDR3 sequence: CASIETGGASREKLFF. The CDR3 DNA sequence: TGTGCCAGCATTGAGACAGGGGGCGCTTCTCGGGAAAAACTGTTTTTT.

In its sample, this clone was seen a few times. This chain uses TRBV5-6 with TRBJ1-6, with D unresolved. V was pared by 6 bases and J by 12 bases, with 13 bases between. From germline, CDR1 is SGHDT and CDR2 YYEEEE. The CDR3 is made up of 12 amino acids. CDR3 region: CASNSSILPLHF. CDR3 in DNA: TGTGCCAGCAACTCAAGCATTTTACCCCTCCACTTT.

The V gene is TRBV20-1, the J gene TRBJ1-6; possibly TRBD1 for D (5 bases). Trimming left V 0 bases short and J 14 bases short, with 8 bases between. This CDR3 has 11 amino acids. Germline lookup yields CDR1 DFQATT and CDR2 SNEGSKA (reference sequence). This chain's CDR3 is CSARDGGALHF. Here the CDR3 DNA reads TGCAGTGCTAGAGATGGGGGGGCCCTCCACTTT.

This rearrangement joins TRBV7-2 to TRBJ2-7; TRBD1 matches at 8 bases. Germline V lookup: CDR1 SGHTA, CDR2 FQGNSA. V shed 0 bases, J shed 7 bases, and the junction held 8 bases outside the gene matches. The CDR3 sequence is 15 residues long. The CDR3 loop is CASSLAPQGAGEQYF. The DNA of the CDR3 is TGTGCCAGCAGCTTAGCGCCCCAGGGGGCGGGGGAGCAGTACTTC.

This chain joins TRBV30 and TRBJ1-1; TRBD1 agrees at 8 bases. The CDR3 contains 14 residues. V was clipped by 5 bases and J by 0 bases; unmatched bases: 5. Germline V CDR1 and CDR2: GTSNPN, SVGIG (reference sequence). The CDR3 here is CAWDPGGMNTEAFF. The CDR3 nucleotides read TGTGCCTGGGACCCAGGGGGCATGAACACTGAAGCTTTCTTT. Using reference TRBV30 and TRBJ1-1 for the parts outside the CDR3, the full variable domain is SQTIHQWPATLVQPVGSPLSLECTVEGTSNPNLYWYRQAAGRGLQLLFYSVGIGQISSEVPQNLSASRPQDRQFILSSKKLLLSDSGFYLCAWDPGGMNTEAFFGQGTRLTVV.

The chain uses TRBV24-1 and TRBJ1-5, with D maybe TRBD1 (5 bases). CDR1 is KGHDR and CDR2 is SFDVKD in the germline V gene. The CDR3 totals 14 residues. Trimming pared 2 bases from V and 2 bases from J, leaving 6 bases between. The CDR3 region has the DNA TGTGCCACCAGTGATTGGGGGGGCAATCAGCCCCAGCATTTT. Translated, it gives CATSDWGGNQPQHF.

The V call is TRBV9, the J call TRBJ2-3, with D hard to call. The CDR3 has 14 residues. Germline lookup yields CDR1 SGDLS and CDR2 YYNGEE. The ends were cut back, 0 bases at V and 4 bases at J, with 9 bases in the middle. The CDR3 bases are TGTGCCAGCAGCGTAGCTGGGTTCGCAGATACGCAGTATTTT. This gives the protein CASSVAGFADTQYF.

The rearrangement uses TRBV11-2 and TRBJ1-2, with unresolved D. V lost 1 base to trimming and J lost 2 bases, with 5 bases between them. This CDR3 contains 13 residues. Germline CDR1 and CDR2: SGHAT and FQNNGV. The CDR3 spells CASSLGGNYGYTF. The DNA of the CDR3 is TGTGCCAGCAGCTTAGGAGGGAACTATGGCTACACCTTC.

The genes are TRBV5-1 and TRBJ1-3; TRBD1 agrees at 9 bases. Trimming at V came to 3 bases and at J to 4 bases, leaving 5 bases not matched to a gene. The CDR3 loop spans 15 amino acids. The germline CDR1 and CDR2 sequences are SGHRS and YFSETQ. The CDR3 DNA sequence: TGCGCCAGCAGCTCGCGGACAGGGGCAGGAAACACCATATATTTT. It is translated as CASSSRTGAGNTIYF.

The V gene is TRBV7-2, the J gene TRBJ1-6; 7 positions agree with TRBD1. Germline values: CDR1 SGHTA, CDR2 FQGNSA. V shed 5 bases, J shed 10 bases, and the junction held 5 bases outside the gene matches. The CDR3 is 13 amino acids. CDR3 loop: CASSDHRGSPLHF. CDR3 DNA sequence: TGTGCCAGCAGCGACCACAGGGGATCACCCCTCCACTTT.

The chain is built from TRBV7-3 and TRBJ2-5; D is possibly TRBD1 (5 bases). Germline V gives CDR1 SGHTA, CDR2 FQGTGA. The V and J ends lost 2 bases and 0 bases respectively, with 7 bases between them. The CDR3 runs 14 residues. The CDR3 DNA reads as TGTGCCAGCAGCTTAGGCAGGGACCAAGAGACCCAGTACTTC. Its translation is CASSLGRDQETQYF. Based on the CDR3 plus reference TRBV7-3 and TRBJ2-5, the full variable domain is GAGVSQTPSNKVTEKGKYVELRCDPISGHTALYWYRQSLGQGPEFLIYFQGTGAADDSGLPNDRFFAVRPEGSVSTLKIQRTERGDSAVYLCASSLGRDQETQYFGPGTRLLVL.

This sequence joins TRBV27 and TRBJ2-3; 12 nucleotides align to TRBD2. This CDR3 spans 16 amino acids. V dropped 2 bases and J dropped 6; count of bases not matched to a gene: 6. Germline V gene lookup returns CDR1 MNHEY and CDR2 SMNVEV (reference sequence). The CDR3 DNA sequence: TGTGCCAGCAGTTTACGTCTAGCGGGGGGGCTGGATACGCAGTATTTT. This gives the protein CASSLRLAGGLDTQYF.

The rearrangement links TRBV19 to TRBJ1-1; 7 bases agree with TRBD1. Per the germline V gene, CDR1 is LNHDA and CDR2 is SQIVND (reference sequence). V lost 3 bases and J lost 1; bases outside the gene matches: 2. The CDR3 covers 14 residues. CDR3 region: CASSISGGNTEAFF. The CDR3 nucleotides read TGTGCCAGTAGTATTTCAGGGGGGAACACTGAAGCTTTCTTT. The full variable domain, completed using reference TRBV19 and TRBJ1-1, is DGGITQSPKYLFRKEGQNVTLSCEQNLNHDAMYWYRQDPGQGLRLIYYSQIVNDFQKGDIAEGYSVSREKKESFPLTVTSAQKNPTAFYLCASSISGGNTEAFFGQGTRLTVV.

The chain recombines TRBV12-3 or TRBV12-4 with TRBJ2-3, with D unresolved. The CDR3 runs to 12 residues. Trimming removed 6 bases at V and 11 bases at J, with 15 bases between. CDR3 region: CASSTPPDGQYF. The CDR3 coding sequence is TGTGCCAGCAGCACGCCCCCCGACGGGCAGTATTTT.

This rearrangement joins TRBV27 to TRBJ1-1, with 8 bases matching TRBD1. CDR1 MNHEY and CDR2 SMNVEV come from the germline V gene (reference sequence). V lost 5 bases and J lost 1; bases outside the gene matches: 3. This CDR3 has 14 amino acids. The CDR3 DNA reads TGTGCCAGCAGTATAACAGGGGGGAACACTGAAGCTTTCTTT. Protein product: CASSITGGNTEAFF.

V is TRBV3-1 (or the pseudogene TRBV3-2) and J is TRBJ2-1; maybe TRBD2 (7 bases). V was clipped by 4 bases and J by 2 bases, with 15 bases between them. The CDR3 is made up of 16 amino acids. Germline V lookup: CDR1 LGHDT, CDR2 YNNKEL (reference sequence). The CDR3, as DNA: TGTGCCAGCAGCCCTGTGCGCGGGGGCACCTACAATGAGCAGTTCTTC. Amino acid sequence: CASSPVRGGTYNEQFF.

The count of this clone is one. The V and J genes are TRBV10-3 and TRBJ1-2; 7 nucleotides agree with TRBD1. The CDR3 is 12 amino acids. The junction had 7 bases not matched to a gene; V was cut back by 10 bases and J by 5 bases. CDR1 ENHRY and CDR2 SYGVKD come from the germline V gene. CDR3 DNA: TGTGCCACCCAGGGGGTTGGATATGGCTACACCTTC. Its translation is CATQGVGYGYTF.

The chain uses TRBV2 and TRBJ1-3, with D unclear. This CDR3 is built from 12 residues. From germline, CDR1 is SNHLY and CDR2 FYNNEI. Trimming left V 5 bases short and J 4 bases short, with 6 bases between. The CDR3 sequence: CASSNGGNTIYF. CDR3 DNA: TGTGCCAGCAGTAACGGGGGAAACACCATATATTTT. Filled out from reference TRBV2 and TRBJ1-3, the complete variable domain reads EPEVTQTPSHQVTQMGQEVILRCVPISNHLYFYWYRQILGQKVEFLVSFYNNEISEKSEIFDDQFSVERPDGSNFTLKIRSTKLEDSAMYFCASSNGGNTIYFGEGSWLTVV.

This chain joins TRBV6-5 and TRBJ2-7; D is unresolved. The CDR3 has 14 residues. V gave up 7 bases and J gave up 5 bases, with 18 bases separating them. CDR1 is MNHEY, CDR2 SVGAGI, per germline. CDR3 sequence: CASKQGRISNEQYF. The CDR3 DNA reads TGTGCCAGCAAACAAGGACGGATTAGTAACGAGCAGTACTTC.

The chain carries TRBV27 and TRBJ2-7; no clear D gene. Deletions cut 3 bases from V and 2 bases from J, with 8 bases between. Germline values: CDR1 MNHEY, CDR2 SMNVEV (reference sequence). The CDR3 contains 13 residues. CDR3 sequence: CASSLGRTYEQYF. The CDR3 DNA reads TGTGCCAGCAGTTTGGGCAGAACCTACGAGCAGTACTTC.

This chain links TRBV5-1 with TRBJ2-5; a possible D gene is TRBD2 (6 bases). Germline V gene data show CDR1 as SGHRS and CDR2 as YFSETQ. The CDR3 sequence is 14 residues long. V was shortened by 4 bases and J by 4 bases, with 14 bases between the two germline ends. Written as DNA, the CDR3 is TGCGCCAGCAGCGAAGGCCCCGGGGGAGAGACCCAGTACTTC. Protein sequence: CASSEGPGGETQYF.

The chain employs TRBV5-1 and TRBJ1-3, with a tentative D call TRBD1 (5 bases). Trimming took 4 bases from V and 2 from J, leaving 16 bases between them. CDR3 length: 16 residues. Germline V lookup: CDR1 SGHRS, CDR2 YFSETQ. The CDR3 here is CASSPFVGGTGNTIYF. CDR3 nucleotides: TGCGCCAGCAGCCCCTTCGTCGGGGGAACTGGAAACACCATATATTTT. The entire variable domain, with the rest obtained from reference TRBV5-1 and TRBJ1-3, is as follows: KAGVTQTPRYLIKTRGQQVTLSCSPISGHRSVSWYQQTPGQGLQFLFEYFSETQRNKGNFPGRFSGRQFSNSRSEMNVSTLELGDSALYLCASSPFVGGTGNTIYFGEGSWLTVV.

J is TRBJ2-7 and V is TRBV7-3; D unclear. The CDR3 has 13 amino acids. Germline V lookup: CDR1 SGHTA, CDR2 FQGTGA. V was clipped by 4 bases and J by 0 bases, with 7 bases between them. The CDR3 loop reads CASSYTHSYEQYF. CDR3 nucleotide sequence: TGTGCCAGCAGCTATACACACTCCTACGAGCAGTACTTC.

This clone was seen just once. The V and J genes are TRBV5-1 and TRBJ2-3, with no clear D. CDR1 SGHRS and CDR2 YFSETQ come from the germline V gene. This CDR3 spans 16 amino acids. Trimming took off 0 bases at V and 3 bases at J, with 14 bases between the two ends. The chain's CDR3 is CASSLVPGLETDTQYF. In nucleotides, the CDR3 is TGCGCCAGCAGCTTGGTGCCGGGCCTCGAAACAGATACGCAGTATTTT. Drawing the rest from reference TRBV5-1 and TRBJ2-3, the complete variable domain is KAGVTQTPRYLIKTRGQQVTLSCSPISGHRSVSWYQQTPGQGLQFLFEYFSETQRNKGNFPGRFSGRQFSNSRSEMNVSTLELGDSALYLCASSLVPGLETDTQYFGPGTRLTVL.

J is TRBJ2-2 and V is TRBV27, with D unresolved. The CDR3 runs 13 residues. Germline CDR1 reads MNHEY; CDR2 reads SMNVEV (reference sequence). V lost 8 bases to trimming and J lost 5 bases, with 12 bases between them. The chain's CDR3 is CASGMTRTGELFF. The DNA for the CDR3 is TGTGCCAGCGGTATGACAAGAACCGGGGAGCTGTTTTTT.

V and J are TRBV9 and TRBJ2-7, with a possible D match to TRBD1 (6 bases). Germline lookup yields CDR1 SGDLS and CDR2 YYNGEE. V was trimmed by 5 bases and J by 5 bases, leaving 29 bases between them. The CDR3 contains 18 residues. The CDR3 DNA reads as TGTGCCAGCAGAGTTCTAGGGGACAAAAGTTACGGGGCAGACGAGCAGTACTTC. This encodes CASRVLGDKSYGADEQYF.